This T cell receptor (beta chain) appears in the sequencing data of a study of regulatory T cells in long-lasting Graves disease. CDR3-region Arm-PCR and iRepertoire HTBI primers produced the TCR beta libraries. TCRdb reprocessed the multiplex PCR reads with MiXCR, giving one entry per CDR3 protein. The sample includes about 470,000 distinct CDR3 sequences, about a fifth of them seen just once. The time point is: persistent/refractory GD, antithyroid drugs over 5 years with positive TRAb. PBMC RNA served as the TCR library source. With 6 bases removed from V and 7 bases from J, the gap between germline ends came to 15 bases. This CDR3 is built from 13 residues. Findings and caveats of the study: TRBV28, TRBJ1-2 and TRBJ2-5 emerged as the favored segments in persistent disease. Clonotypes that were public and shared totalled roughly 3,000 in persistent patients versus 750 to 1,000 in new patients.

The table lists this clonotype with many counts. Its target is unknown. This specimen was peripheral blood mononuclear cells (PBMCs), taken when the disease was refractory, from a patient treated with antithyroid drugs. The chain employs TRBV12-3 or TRBV12-4 and TRBJ2-5; possibly TRBD2 for D (5 bases). This TCR came from a female donor with Graves disease. CDR3 DNA sequence: TGTGCCAGCAGCCGGACTCCGTCGGGGACCCAGTACTTC. Translated: CASSRTPSGTQYF.